The 18 T cell receptor beta chains below come from one sample, sequenced in a study of blood T cell repertoires in COVID-19. TCRdb's copy holds only in-frame clones and misses some; the assay was immunoSEQ multiplex PCR. The sample holds about 94,000 clones, 80% seen once. Sequencing was carried out using peripheral blood. These receptors all come from a human donor in a cohort sampled during active COVID-19.

This clone occurred many times. V usage is TRBV5-1 and J usage is TRBJ1-4, with 7 bases aligning to TRBD1. Germline trimming cut 6 bases from V and 7 bases from J; bases unmatched to any gene: 9. This CDR3 comprises 14 residues. Germline loops: CDR1 SGHRS, CDR2 YFSETQ. The CDR3 bases are TGCGCCAGCACACGAGGGGGCGCCACTGAAAAACTGTTTTTT. Its translation: CASTRGGATEKLFF.

The chain links TRBV19 to TRBJ1-5; D might be TRBD1 (5 bases). The CDR3 runs 15 residues. The germline gives CDR1 LNHDA, CDR2 SQIVND (reference sequence). Trimming cost V 5 bases and J 3 bases, with 14 bases left between them. The CDR3 loop is CASSQRGLDNQPQHF. CDR3 DNA sequence: TGTGCCAGTAGTCAAAGGGGACTGGACAATCAGCCCCAGCATTTT.

This chain connects TRBV15 to TRBJ1-3; a weak D match, TRBD1 (5 bases). This CDR3 is built from 16 residues. V was shortened by 0 bases and J by 4 bases, with 13 bases between the two germline ends. Germline CDR1 reads LNHNV; CDR2 reads YYDKDF (reference sequence). The CDR3 region has the DNA TGTGCCACCAGCAGAGATCGCGGGGGAACGGGAAACACCATATATTTT. Translation gives CATSRDRGGTGNTIYF.

The chain employs TRBV6-5 and TRBJ2-7; the match to TRBD1 covers 8 bases. After removal of 4 bases from V and 6 bases from J, the junction contained 8 bases not matched to a gene. The CDR3 is 14 amino acids. Germline CDR1 is MNHEY and CDR2 is SVGAGI. CDR3 nucleotide sequence: TGTGCCAGCAGTTCAGGGACAGGATGGGGCGAGCAGTACTTC. Its translation is CASSSGTGWGEQYF.

The genes are TRBV24-1 and TRBJ1-4; the D is unclear. This CDR3 has 12 amino acids. Trimming pared 5 bases from V and 6 bases from J, leaving 6 bases between. CDR1 and CDR2 from the germline V gene are KGHDR and SFDVKD. CDR3 in amino acids: CATSAGDEKLFF. In nucleotides, the CDR3 is TGTGCCACCAGTGCCGGGGATGAAAAACTGTTTTTT.

The chain carries TRBV19 and TRBJ2-7; 10 nucleotides match TRBD1. The CDR3 runs to 15 residues. The germline gives CDR1 LNHDA, CDR2 SQIVND (reference sequence). J was trimmed by 7 bases and V by 3 bases; bases with no gene match: 9. The CDR3 protein is CASSMSTGGAGEQYF. CDR3 sequence (DNA): TGTGCCAGTAGTATGTCGACAGGGGGCGCGGGGGAGCAGTACTTC. The variable domain in full, completed from reference TRBV19 and TRBJ2-7, reads DGGITQSPKYLFRKEGQNVTLSCEQNLNHDAMYWYRQDPGQGLRLIYYSQIVNDFQKGDIAEGYSVSREKKESFPLTVTSAQKNPTAFYLCASSMSTGGAGEQYFGPGTRLTVT.

The chain joins TRBV5-4 to TRBJ1-1; no reliable D call. Germline-derived CDR1 and CDR2 are SGHNT and YYREEE (reference sequence). The length of the CDR3 is 12 residues. V gave up 0 bases and J gave up 6 bases, with 6 bases separating them. The CDR3 loop is CASSLAGSEAFF. The CDR3 region has the DNA TGTGCCAGCAGCTTGGCCGGGTCTGAAGCTTTCTTT.

The genes are TRBV28 and TRBJ1-6; no reliable D call. V was shortened by 3 bases and J by 1 base, with 16 bases between the two germline ends. The CDR3 runs 18 residues. Germline V CDR1 and CDR2: MDHEN, SYDVKM. DNA for the CDR3: TGTGCCAGCAGTTTGGCCCCCGGGTCCCGTTCCTATAATTCACCCCTCCACTTT. Residues: CASSLAPGSRSYNSPLHF. The full variable domain, in which reference TRBV28 and TRBJ1-6 provide the parts outside the CDR3, is DVKVTQSSRYLVKRTGEKVFLECVQDMDHENMFWYRQDPGLGLRLIYFSYDVKMKEKGDIPEGYSVSREKKERFSLILESASTNQTSMYLCASSLAPGSRSYNSPLHFGNGTRLTVT.

This clone was seen once. The rearrangement joins TRBV30 to TRBJ1-5; no firm D call. Germline-derived CDR1 and CDR2 are GTSNPN and SVGIG (reference sequence). The CDR3 is 15 amino acids. Trimming left V 3 bases short and J 1 base short, with 13 bases between. Written as DNA, the CDR3 is TGTGCCTGGAGAGGGAATAGCGGGAGCAATCAGCCCCAGCATTTT. Translation: CAWRGNSGSNQPQHF.

The V and J genes are TRBV19 and TRBJ1-2, with D uncertain. The CDR3 length is 15 residues. Between the trimmed V and J ends, which lost 2 bases and 2 bases, there was a span of 12 bases. Germline V gene sequence: CDR1 LNHDA, CDR2 SQIVND (reference sequence). The CDR3 DNA reads TGTGCCAGTAGTATAATGGAGGGCCGAAACTATGGCTACACCTTC. This gives the protein CASSIMEGRNYGYTF. The full variable domain, its missing parts supplied by reference TRBV19 and TRBJ1-2, is DGGITQSPKYLFRKEGQNVTLSCEQNLNHDAMYWYRQDPGQGLRLIYYSQIVNDFQKGDIAEGYSVSREKKESFPLTVTSAQKNPTAFYLCASSIMEGRNYGYTFGSGTRLTVV.

This chain connects TRBV7-9 to TRBJ2-7; 7 bases map to TRBD1. Germline lookup yields CDR1 SEHNR and CDR2 FQNEAQ (reference sequence). This CDR3 contains 14 residues. J was trimmed by 3 bases and V by 6 bases; bases with no gene match: 8. CDR3 sequence reads: CASSSDRHGYEQYF. CDR3 nucleotide sequence: TGTGCCAGCAGTTCGGACAGGCATGGCTACGAGCAGTACTTC.

The V call is TRBV18, the J call TRBJ1-5, with TRBD1 as a possible D gene (6 bases). V lost 8 bases and J 5 bases, leaving 16 bases between the germline ends. CDR3 length: 14 amino acids. Germline V gene lookup returns CDR1 KGHSH and CDR2 LQKENI. The CDR3 reads CASASGTKDQPQHF. CDR3 DNA: TGTGCCAGCGCTTCTGGGACAAAGGATCAGCCCCAGCATTTT.

This clone was counted only a few times. J is TRBJ2-7 and V is TRBV11-2, with TRBD2 matching over 8 bases. V was clipped by 2 bases and J by 2 bases; unmatched bases: 5. Germline lookup yields CDR1 SGHAT and CDR2 FQNNGV. CDR3 length: 15 residues. This CDR3 is CASSLLLSGTYEQYF. In DNA, the CDR3 is TGTGCCAGCAGCTTACTCCTTAGCGGGACCTACGAGCAGTACTTC.

V is TRBV5-1 and J is TRBJ2-6; tentatively, D is TRBD2 (6 bases). This CDR3 has 17 amino acids. Per germline, CDR1 SGHRS and CDR2 YFSETQ. The germline V and J ends were trimmed by 6 bases and 0 bases, with 16 bases remaining between them. Written as DNA, the CDR3 is TGCGCCAGCAACCCTGGGGGGTCATACTCTGGGGCCAACGTCCTGACTTTC. Its translation: CASNPGGSYSGANVLTF.

The chain employs TRBV6-5 and TRBJ1-5; D remains unclear. The CDR3 is made up of 13 amino acids. The V gene's germline CDR1 is MNHEY and CDR2 SVGAGI. Trimming stripped 8 bases from V and 0 bases from J, with 8 bases between. The CDR3 DNA reads as TGTGCCAGCTCTACAGTTAGCAATCAGCCCCAGCATTTT. Translating gives CASSTVSNQPQHF.

This chain connects TRBV19 to TRBJ2-6, with 7 bases lining up with TRBD1. Looked up from germline, CDR1 is LNHDA and CDR2 is SQIVND (reference sequence). This CDR3 spans 17 amino acids. V lost 4 bases, J lost 0 bases, and 6 bases stayed unmatched. The CDR3 nucleotides read TGTGCCAGTAGTAAGGGGGCTTTTAGCTCTGGGGCCAACGTCCTGACTTTC. Protein product: CASSKGAFSSGANVLTF.

The gene calls are TRBV18 and TRBJ1-5; tentatively, D is TRBD1 (6 bases). CDR1 is KGHSH and CDR2 is LQKENI in the germline V gene. V lost 3 bases and J 0 bases, leaving 9 bases between the germline ends. The CDR3 loop spans 15 amino acids. The CDR3 reads CASSPQGTSNQPQHF. The CDR3 DNA follows: TGTGCCAGCTCACCCCAGGGGACTAGCAATCAGCCCCAGCATTTT.

The J gene is TRBJ1-2, the V gene TRBV4-1; D gene unclear. Germline loops: CDR1 MGHRA, CDR2 YSYEKL. The CDR3 runs 12 residues. V shed 0 bases and J shed 5 bases, with 4 bases lying between them. CDR3 in amino acids: CASSQDLYGYTF. The CDR3 DNA reads TGCGCCAGCAGCCAAGATCTATATGGCTACACCTTC.